This T cell receptor (beta chain) was retrieved from a study of blood T cell repertoires in COVID-19. This clone was detected only a few times. From germline, CDR1 is LNHDA and CDR2 SQIVND (reference sequence). The V and J ends lost 6 bases and 4 bases respectively, with 12 bases between them. The CDR3 loop spans 13 amino acids. The protocol was immunoSEQ multiplex PCR, while the TCRdb copy is restricted to in-frame clones and leaves out a portion. The sample contains roughly 7,900 clones, approximately 86% of which appear only once. Sequencing input: peripheral blood. The receptor's source is a human donor with active COVID-19. The donor label of this sample is uncertain. The chain joins TRBV19 to TRBJ1-2; the D is unclear. CDR3 sequence (DNA): TGTGCCAGTAGGTCCGAACGAGTCTATGGCTACACCTTC. Protein: CASRSERVYGYTF.